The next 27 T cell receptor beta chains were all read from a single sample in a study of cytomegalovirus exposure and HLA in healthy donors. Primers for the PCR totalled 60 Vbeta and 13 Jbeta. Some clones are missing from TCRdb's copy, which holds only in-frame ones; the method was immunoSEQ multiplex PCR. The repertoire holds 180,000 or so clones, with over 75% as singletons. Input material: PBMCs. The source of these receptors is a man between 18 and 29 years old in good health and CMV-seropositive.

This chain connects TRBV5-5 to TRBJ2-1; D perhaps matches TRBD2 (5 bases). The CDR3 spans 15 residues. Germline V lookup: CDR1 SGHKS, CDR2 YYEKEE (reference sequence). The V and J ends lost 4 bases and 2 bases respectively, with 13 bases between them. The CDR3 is CASSRGLPPYNEQFF. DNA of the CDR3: TGTGCCAGCAGCAGAGGACTCCCCCCCTACAATGAGCAGTTCTTC.

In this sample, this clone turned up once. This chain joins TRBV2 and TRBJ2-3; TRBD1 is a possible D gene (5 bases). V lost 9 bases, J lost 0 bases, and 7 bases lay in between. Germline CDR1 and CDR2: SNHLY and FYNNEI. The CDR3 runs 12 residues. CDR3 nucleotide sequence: TGTGCCAGTCGACAGAGCACAGATACGCAGTATTTT. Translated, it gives CASRQSTDTQYF. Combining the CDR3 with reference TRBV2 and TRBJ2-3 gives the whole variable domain EPEVTQTPSHQVTQMGQEVILRCVPISNHLYFYWYRQILGQKVEFLVSFYNNEISEKSEIFDDQFSVERPDGSNFTLKIRSTKLEDSAMYFCASRQSTDTQYFGPGTRLTVL.

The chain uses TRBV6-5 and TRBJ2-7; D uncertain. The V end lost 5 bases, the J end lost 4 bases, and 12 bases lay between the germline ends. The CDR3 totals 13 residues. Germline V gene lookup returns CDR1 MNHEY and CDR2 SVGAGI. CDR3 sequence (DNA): TGTGCCAGCAGTGTACGGTTGATGTACGAGCAGTACTTC. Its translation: CASSVRLMYEQYF.

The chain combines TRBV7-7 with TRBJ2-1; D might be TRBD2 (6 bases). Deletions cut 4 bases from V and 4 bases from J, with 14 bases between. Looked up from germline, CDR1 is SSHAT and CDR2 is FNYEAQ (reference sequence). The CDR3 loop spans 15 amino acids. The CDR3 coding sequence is TGTGCCAGCAGCTCACGGAGGGGCCAGTACAATGAGCAGTTCTTC. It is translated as CASSSRRGQYNEQFF. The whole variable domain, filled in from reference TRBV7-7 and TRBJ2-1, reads GAGVSQSPRYKVTKRGQDVTLRCDPISSHATLYWYQQALGQGPEFLTYFNYEAQPDKSGLPSDRFSAERPEGSISTLTIQRTEQRDSAMYRCASSSRRGQYNEQFFGPGTRLTVL.

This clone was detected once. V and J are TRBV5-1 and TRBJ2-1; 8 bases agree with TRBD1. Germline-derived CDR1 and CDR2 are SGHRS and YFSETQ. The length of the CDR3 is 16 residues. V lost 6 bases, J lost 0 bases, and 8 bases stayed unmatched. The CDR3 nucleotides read TGCGCCAGCACCGGACAGGGTCGAAGCTCCTACAATGAGCAGTTCTTC. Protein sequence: CASTGQGRSSYNEQFF.

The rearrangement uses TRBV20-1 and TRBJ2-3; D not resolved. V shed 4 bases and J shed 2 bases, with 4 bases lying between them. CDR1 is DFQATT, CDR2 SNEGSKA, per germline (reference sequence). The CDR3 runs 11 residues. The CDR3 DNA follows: TGCAGTGCTACCTACACAGATACGCAGTATTTT. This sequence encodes CSATYTDTQYF.

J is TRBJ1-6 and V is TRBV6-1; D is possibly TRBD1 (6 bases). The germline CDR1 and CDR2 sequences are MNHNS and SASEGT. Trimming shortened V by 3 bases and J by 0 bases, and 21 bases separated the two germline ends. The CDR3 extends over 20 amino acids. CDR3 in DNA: TGTGCCAGCAGTGAGCTTATAGCAACAGGGTACCGCTCCTATAATTCACCCCTCCACTTT. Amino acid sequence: CASSELIATGYRSYNSPLHF.

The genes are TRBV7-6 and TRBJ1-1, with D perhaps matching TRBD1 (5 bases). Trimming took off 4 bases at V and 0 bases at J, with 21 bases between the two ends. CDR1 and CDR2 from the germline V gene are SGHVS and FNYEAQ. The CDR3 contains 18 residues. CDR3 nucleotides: TGTGCCAGCAGCTCACACAGGTTCCAACCCCTTATGAACACTGAAGCTTTCTTT. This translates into CASSSHRFQPLMNTEAFF.

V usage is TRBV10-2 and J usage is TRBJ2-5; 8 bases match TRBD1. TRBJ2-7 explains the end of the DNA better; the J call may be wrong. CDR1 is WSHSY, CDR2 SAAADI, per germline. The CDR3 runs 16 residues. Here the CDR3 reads CASSESFTGGSYEQYF. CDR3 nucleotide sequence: TGCGCCAGCAGTGAGTCGTTTACAGGGGGCTCCTACGAGCAGTACTTC.

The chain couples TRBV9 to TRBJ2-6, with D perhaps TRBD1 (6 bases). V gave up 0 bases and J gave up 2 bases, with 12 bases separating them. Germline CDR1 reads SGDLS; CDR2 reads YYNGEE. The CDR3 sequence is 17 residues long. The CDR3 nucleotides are TGTGCCAGCAGCGTAGCATTCAGGGGAACTGGGGCCAACGTCCTGACTTTC. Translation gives CASSVAFRGTGANVLTF. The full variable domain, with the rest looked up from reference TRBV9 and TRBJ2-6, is DSGVTQTPKHLITATGQRVTLRCSPRSGDLSVYWYQQSLDQGLQFLIQYYNGEERAKGNILERFSAQQFPDLHSELNLSSLELGDSALYFCASSVAFRGTGANVLTFGAGSRLTVL.

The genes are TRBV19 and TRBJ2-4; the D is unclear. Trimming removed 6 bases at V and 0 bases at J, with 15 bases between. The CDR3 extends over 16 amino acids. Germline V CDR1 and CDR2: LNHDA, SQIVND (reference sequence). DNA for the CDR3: TGTGCCAGTAGAACAAAGCAGGCACAAGCCAAAAACATTCAGTACTTC. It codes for CASRTKQAQAKNIQYF.

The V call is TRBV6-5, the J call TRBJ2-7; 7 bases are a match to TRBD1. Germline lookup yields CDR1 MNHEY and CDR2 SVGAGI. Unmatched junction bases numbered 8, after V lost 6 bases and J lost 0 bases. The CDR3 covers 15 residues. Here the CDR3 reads CASRLLGDSSYEQYF. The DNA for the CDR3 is TGTGCCAGCAGGCTATTGGGGGACAGCTCCTACGAGCAGTACTTC.

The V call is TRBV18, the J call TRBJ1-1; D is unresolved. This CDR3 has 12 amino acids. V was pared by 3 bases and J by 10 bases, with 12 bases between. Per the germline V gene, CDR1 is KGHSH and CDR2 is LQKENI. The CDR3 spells CASSPGDASAFF. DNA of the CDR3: TGTGCCAGCTCACCCGGTGATGCGTCAGCTTTCTTT.

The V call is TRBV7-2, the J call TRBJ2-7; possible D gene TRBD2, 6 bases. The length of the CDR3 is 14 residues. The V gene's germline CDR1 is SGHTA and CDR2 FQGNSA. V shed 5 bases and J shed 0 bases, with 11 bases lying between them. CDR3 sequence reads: CASSPAGSSYEQYF. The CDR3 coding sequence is TGTGCCAGCAGCCCGGCGGGGTCCTCCTACGAGCAGTACTTC.

Written as DNA, the CDR3 is TGTGCCAGCAGCTCCCCCGGGACAGGGCGCTACGAGCAGTACTTC. This codes for CASSSPGTGRYEQYF. This chain connects TRBV13 to TRBJ2-7; 9 nucleotides match TRBD1. Germline CDR1 is PRHDT and CDR2 is FYEKMQ (reference sequence). The CDR3 sequence is 15 residues long. The junction had 7 bases not matched to a gene; V was cut back by 4 bases and J by 3 bases.

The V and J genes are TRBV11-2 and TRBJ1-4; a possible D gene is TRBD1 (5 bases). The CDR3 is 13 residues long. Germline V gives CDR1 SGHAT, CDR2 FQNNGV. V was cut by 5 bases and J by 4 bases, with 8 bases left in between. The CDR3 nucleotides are TGTGCCAGCAGCAGGGGACTTAATGAAAAACTGTTTTTT. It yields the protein CASSRGLNEKLFF.

The CDR3 region is CASSLVLYTGELFF. The CDR3 DNA reads TGTGCCAGCAGCTTAGTATTATACACCGGGGAGCTGTTTTTT. V is TRBV11-2 and J is TRBJ2-2, with D hard to call. From germline, CDR1 is SGHAT and CDR2 FQNNGV. The CDR3 has 14 residues. With 1 base removed from V and 3 bases from J, the gap between germline ends came to 6 bases.

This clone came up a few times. CDR3 residues: CATSREPLKTGPGNTIYF. The CDR3 DNA reads TGTGCCACCAGCAGAGAACCCCTCAAAACAGGGCCCGGAAACACCATATATTTT. The chain has TRBV15 and TRBJ1-3; TRBD1 might be the D (6 bases). Germline V gene data show CDR1 as LNHNV and CDR2 as YYDKDF (reference sequence). The length of the CDR3 is 18 residues. Trimming shortened V by 0 bases and J by 4 bases, and 19 bases separated the two germline ends.

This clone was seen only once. In DNA form, the CDR3 reads TGCGCCAGCAGTGATTGCGCTCTACGGCAGAAAGGGGCTGAAGCTTTCTTT. It codes for CASSDCALRQKGAEAFF. J is TRBJ1-1 and V is TRBV10-2, with D maybe TRBD1 (5 bases). Germline V CDR1 and CDR2: WSHSY, SAAADI. The CDR3 spans 17 residues. V gave up 3 bases and J gave up 6 bases, with 23 bases separating them.

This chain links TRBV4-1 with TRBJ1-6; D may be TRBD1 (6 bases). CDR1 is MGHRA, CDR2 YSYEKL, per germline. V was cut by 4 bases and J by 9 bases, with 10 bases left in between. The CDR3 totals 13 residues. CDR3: CASSRDRSSPLHF. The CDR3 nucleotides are TGCGCCAGCAGCCGCGACAGGTCTTCACCCCTCCACTTT.

The CDR3 spells CASAVSGDTGELFF. CDR3 nucleotides: TGCGCCAGTGCCGTATCGGGGGACACCGGGGAGCTGTTTTTT. The chain employs TRBV5-1 and TRBJ2-2, with a tentative D call TRBD2 (6 bases). CDR3 length equals 14 residues. Trimming cost V 8 bases and J 3 bases, with 14 bases left between them. Germline loops: CDR1 SGHRS, CDR2 YFSETQ.

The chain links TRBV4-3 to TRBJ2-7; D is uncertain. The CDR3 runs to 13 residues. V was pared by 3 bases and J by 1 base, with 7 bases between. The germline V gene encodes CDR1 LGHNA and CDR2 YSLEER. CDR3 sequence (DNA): TGCGCCAGCAGCCAGATGGAGTCCTACGAGCAGTACTTC. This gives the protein CASSQMESYEQYF.

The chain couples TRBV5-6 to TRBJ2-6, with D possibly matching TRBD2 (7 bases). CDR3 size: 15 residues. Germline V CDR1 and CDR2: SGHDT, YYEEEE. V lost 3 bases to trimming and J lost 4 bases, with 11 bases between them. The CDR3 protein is CASSSGGSGANVLTF. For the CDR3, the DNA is TGTGCCAGCAGCTCGGGGGGCTCCGGGGCCAACGTCCTGACTTTC.

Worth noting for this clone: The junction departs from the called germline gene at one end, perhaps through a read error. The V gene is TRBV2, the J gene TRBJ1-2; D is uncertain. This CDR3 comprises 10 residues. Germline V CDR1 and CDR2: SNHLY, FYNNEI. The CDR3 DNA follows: TGTGCCAGCAGTGACCGGTATTGGAGCTTC. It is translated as CASSDRYWSF.

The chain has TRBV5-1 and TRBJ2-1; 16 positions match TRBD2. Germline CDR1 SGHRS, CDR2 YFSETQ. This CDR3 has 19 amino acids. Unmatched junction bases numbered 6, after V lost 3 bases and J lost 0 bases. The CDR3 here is CASSSGLAGGASSYNEQFF. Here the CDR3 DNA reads TGCGCCAGCAGCTCGGGACTAGCGGGGGGGGCAAGCTCCTACAATGAGCAGTTCTTC.

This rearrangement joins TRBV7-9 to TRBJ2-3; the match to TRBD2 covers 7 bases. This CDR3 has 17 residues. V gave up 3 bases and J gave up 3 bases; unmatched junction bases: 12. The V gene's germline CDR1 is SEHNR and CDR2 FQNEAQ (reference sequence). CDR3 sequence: CASSLVGREVLTDTQYF. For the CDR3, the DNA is TGTGCCAGCAGCTTGGTAGGGAGGGAAGTTCTGACAGATACGCAGTATTTT. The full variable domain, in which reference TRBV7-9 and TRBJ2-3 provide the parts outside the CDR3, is DTGVSQNPRHKITKRGQNVTFRCDPISEHNRLYWYRQTLGQGPEFLTYFQNEAQLEKSRLLSDRFSAERPKGSFSTLEIQRTEQGDSAMYLCASSLVGREVLTDTQYFGPGTRLTVL.

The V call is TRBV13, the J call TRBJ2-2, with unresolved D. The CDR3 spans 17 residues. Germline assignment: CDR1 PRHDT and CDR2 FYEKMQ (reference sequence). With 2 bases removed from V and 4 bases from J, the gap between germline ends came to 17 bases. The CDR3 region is CASSLSRGPQRTGELFF. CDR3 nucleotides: TGTGCCAGCAGCTTAAGCCGAGGCCCCCAACGCACCGGGGAGCTGTTTTTT. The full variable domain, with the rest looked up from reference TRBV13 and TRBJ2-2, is AAGVIQSPRHLIKEKRETATLKCYPIPRHDTVYWYQQGPGQDPQFLISFYEKMQSDKGSIPDRFSAQQFSDYHSELNMSSLELGDSALYFCASSLSRGPQRTGELFFGEGSRLTVL.